This T cell receptor beta chain was captured in a study of T cells in Graves' hyperthyroidism and ophthalmopathy. Amplification targeted TCR beta CDR3 regions from RNA transcripts. A first-round RT-PCR of the TCR CDR3 used the HTBI primer set. TCRdb passed the multiplex PCR reads through MiXCR, listing each CDR3 protein once. In the table there are about 290,000 distinct CDR3 sequences, around 15% of which are singletons. Ten or more counts support this clonotype. The length of the CDR3 is 16 residues. Germline V gives CDR1 SGHVS, CDR2 FNYEAQ. V lost 5 bases and J 2 bases, leaving 15 bases between the germline ends.

Sequenced input: blood. The rearrangement links TRBV7-6 to TRBJ2-2, with TRBD1 as a possible D gene (5 bases). This TCR came from a woman in her fifties or sixties with Graves' ophthalmopathy. CDR3 protein: CASSPKRTRNTGELFF. CDR3 coding DNA: TGTGCCAGCAGCCCGAAAAGGACACGAAACACCGGGGAGCTGTTTTTT.